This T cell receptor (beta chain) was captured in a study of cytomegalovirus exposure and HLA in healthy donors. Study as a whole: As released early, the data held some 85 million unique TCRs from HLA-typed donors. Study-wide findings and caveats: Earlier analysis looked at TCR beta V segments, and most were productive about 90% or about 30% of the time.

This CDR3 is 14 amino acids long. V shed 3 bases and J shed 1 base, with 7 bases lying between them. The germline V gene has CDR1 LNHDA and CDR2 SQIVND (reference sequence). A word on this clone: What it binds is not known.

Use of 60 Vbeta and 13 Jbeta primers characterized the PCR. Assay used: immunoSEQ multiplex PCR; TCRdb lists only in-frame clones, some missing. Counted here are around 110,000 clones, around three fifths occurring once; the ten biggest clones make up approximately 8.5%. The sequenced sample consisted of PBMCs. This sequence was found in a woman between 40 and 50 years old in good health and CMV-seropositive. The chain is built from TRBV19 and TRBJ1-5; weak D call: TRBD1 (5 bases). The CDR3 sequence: CASSISGSNQPQHF. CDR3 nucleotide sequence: TGTGCCAGTAGTATCTCAGGGAGCAATCAGCCCCAGCATTTT.